This T cell receptor (beta chain) was sequenced for a study of blood T cells in healthy people across ages. Germline loops: CDR1 MGHDK, CDR2 SYGVNS. The V segment lost 6 bases and the J segment 6 bases; nucleotides outside the gene matches: 11. This CDR3 region has 15 residues. Together with a sample-barcoded 5' primer, a J-beta primer mix was included in a second PCR lasting roughly 6 to 12 cycles. Each CDR3 protein gets one entry after TCRdb re-called the 5' RACE reads with MiXCR. This table has over a million distinct CDR3 sequences, roughly 60% appearing once. The authors drew around 11 milliliters of peripheral blood from each donor. Per sample, at least 5 micrograms of total RNA were extracted. Overall study findings and caveats: Across samples, TCR beta diversity tracked strongly with naive T cell percentage. Possibly confounding the expanded clonotype changes was the fact that donor CMV status was unknown.

There are a few counts of this clonotype. What it binds is unknown. This clonotype was sampled from a man aged 18 to 30 in good health. The chain recombines TRBV25-1 with TRBJ2-3, with TRBD1 identical over 8 bases. Sequencing used blood. The CDR3 coding sequence is TGTGCCAGCAGCCGACAGGGGCGAAGGTTTGATACGCAGTATTTT. Protein product: CASSRQGRRFDTQYF.